This paragraph covers one TCR beta chain sequence. Antigen unknown. The CDR3 consists of 14 residues. Trimming removed 2 bases at V and 6 bases at J, with 13 bases between. Germline V lookup: CDR1 KGHSY, CDR2 FQNENV. The data were taken from a study of T-cell memory formation after mild COVID-19. Overall study: Across donors, TCR clusters were largely donor specific. General observations from the study: Among CD4+ contracting clones, most were CM and EM, and CD8+ ones EMRA.

TCRdb analysed the 5' RACE reads with MiXCR anew, one entry per CDR3 protein. The table lists hundreds of thousands of distinct CDR3 sequences, about a fifth of them singletons. J is TRBJ1-1 and V is TRBV16, with D perhaps TRBD1 (5 bases). The TCR originated in an adult woman who had mild COVID-19 (a few samples of this study predate the infection). Cell type and time point are not known. Sequenced input: PBMCs or a T cell subset sorted from them (not recorded which). Here the CDR3 reads CASSQQGVPPEAFF. In DNA form, the CDR3 reads TGTGCCAGCAGCCAACAGGGTGTCCCCCCTGAAGCTTTCTTT.